Shown below are 13 T cell receptor beta chains from a single sample sequenced in a study of CD4 T cells in relation to SARS-CoV-2 and coronaviruses. Clones were sequenced by immunoSEQ multiplex PCR, and TCRdb holds only the in-frame ones, with some missing. Among tens of thousands of clones listed, approximately 94% were seen once. Before the COVID-19 pandemic, during about 2011-2019, CD4+ T cells were taken from unexposed donors. The sample was naive CD4+ T cells from PBMCs. Sample subset: naive CD4+ T cells isolated by negative enrichment. These receptors were taken from a human donor in good health.

The J gene is TRBJ1-2, the V gene TRBV16, with 8 positions matching TRBD1. The V segment lost 4 bases and the J segment 4 bases; nucleotides outside the gene matches: 2. Germline lookup yields CDR1 KGHSY and CDR2 FQNENV. This CDR3 comprises 13 residues. The chain's CDR3 is CASSLRGLYGYTF. The CDR3 DNA is TGTGCCAGCAGCCTCAGGGGGCTCTATGGCTACACCTTC.

The rearrangement links TRBV18 to TRBJ1-1, with D maybe TRBD1 (6 bases). The CDR3 is made up of 14 amino acids. Germline values: CDR1 KGHSH, CDR2 LQKENI. V was pared by 6 bases and J by 0 bases, with 11 bases between. The CDR3 protein is CASSPDRLNTEAFF. As DNA, the CDR3 is TGTGCCAGCTCGCCTGACAGGTTGAACACTGAAGCTTTCTTT.

This CDR3 is CASSLSYGGGPGYGYTF. CDR3 nucleotides: TGTGCCAGCAGTTTATCTTACGGGGGAGGGCCGGGGTATGGCTACACCTTC. The chain combines TRBV28 with TRBJ1-2, with D tentatively TRBD1 (5 bases). CDR3 size: 17 residues. Germline V gene sequence: CDR1 MDHEN, CDR2 SYDVKM. Deletions cut 1 base from V and 5 bases from J, with 20 bases between.

This chain connects TRBV3-1 (or the pseudogene TRBV3-2) to TRBJ2-3, with D possibly being TRBD1 (5 bases). Between the trimmed V and J ends, which lost 8 bases and 6 bases, there was a span of 9 bases. The CDR3 has 11 residues. The germline V gene has CDR1 LGHDT and CDR2 YNNKEL (reference sequence). The chain's CDR3 is CASSGSDTQYF. The CDR3 DNA is TGTGCCAGCTCAGGGTCCGATACGCAGTATTTT.

The V call is TRBV19, the J call TRBJ2-5, with D possibly TRBD1 on 6 matching bases. The CDR3 has 14 amino acids. V was trimmed by 6 bases and J by 2 bases, leaving 13 bases between them. Germline CDR1 is LNHDA and CDR2 is SQIVND (reference sequence). The CDR3 DNA reads TGTGCCAGTAGGAAAGACAGGACTCAAGAGACCCAGTACTTC. Translating gives CASRKDRTQETQYF. Variable domain in full (rest from reference TRBV19 and TRBJ2-5): DGGITQSPKYLFRKEGQNVTLSCEQNLNHDAMYWYRQDPGQGLRLIYYSQIVNDFQKGDIAEGYSVSREKKESFPLTVTSAQKNPTAFYLCASRKDRTQETQYFGPGTRLLVL.

J is TRBJ2-1 and V is TRBV5-1, with 10 positions matching TRBD2. After removal of 2 bases from V and 0 bases from J, the junction contained 11 bases not matched to a gene. This CDR3 comprises 19 residues. Germline V gene lookup returns CDR1 SGHRS and CDR2 YFSETQ. The CDR3 coding sequence is TGCGCCAGCAGCTTTGCTAGCGGGAGTTACACGAGCTCCTACAATGAGCAGTTCTTC. Its translation is CASSFASGSYTSSYNEQFF. Complete variable domain (other parts from reference TRBV5-1 and TRBJ2-1): KAGVTQTPRYLIKTRGQQVTLSCSPISGHRSVSWYQQTPGQGLQFLFEYFSETQRNKGNFPGRFSGRQFSNSRSEMNVSTLELGDSALYLCASSFASGSYTSSYNEQFFGPGTRLTVL.

The gene calls are TRBV7-3 and TRBJ2-7, with D uncertain. The CDR3 has 13 residues. With 5 bases removed from V and 5 bases from J, the gap between germline ends came to 13 bases. The V gene's germline CDR1 is SGHTA and CDR2 FQGTGA. The CDR3 reads CASSPYGGNEQYF. For the CDR3, the DNA is TGTGCCAGCAGCCCGTATGGTGGGAACGAGCAGTACTTC. Using reference TRBV7-3 and TRBJ2-7 for the parts outside the CDR3, the full variable domain is GAGVSQTPSNKVTEKGKYVELRCDPISGHTALYWYRQSLGQGPEFLIYFQGTGAADDSGLPNDRFFAVRPEGSVSTLKIQRTERGDSAVYLCASSPYGGNEQYFGPGTRLTVT.

This chain joins TRBV5-4 and TRBJ2-2; the D is unclear. This CDR3 has 15 amino acids. V was clipped by 2 bases and J by 1 base, with 9 bases between them. From germline, CDR1 is SGHNT and CDR2 YYREEE (reference sequence). The chain's CDR3 is CASSFRRVNTGELFF. Here the CDR3 DNA reads TGTGCCAGCAGCTTTCGACGAGTGAACACCGGGGAGCTGTTTTTT.

The chain recombines TRBV4-1 with TRBJ2-4; D is unclear. There are 16 residues in the CDR3. The ends were cut back, 0 bases at V and 1 base at J, with 10 bases in the middle. CDR1 and CDR2 (germline): MGHRA, YSYEKL. CDR3 region: CASSQERQRAKNIQYF. CDR3 DNA: TGCGCCAGCAGCCAAGAACGGCAGCGCGCCAAAAACATTCAGTACTTC.

The V gene is TRBV5-6, the J gene TRBJ2-7; maybe TRBD1 (5 bases). The CDR3 is made up of 14 amino acids. The V and J ends lost 1 base and 7 bases respectively, with 15 bases between them. The V gene's germline CDR1 is SGHDT and CDR2 YYEEEE. The CDR3 DNA is TGTGCCAGCAGCTTGACAGGAGTCTTAAAGGAGCAGTACTTC. This codes for CASSLTGVLKEQYF.

This chain uses TRBV2 with TRBJ1-4, with TRBD1 identical over 12 bases. The trim removed 5 bases at V and 8 bases at J, leaving 3 bases unmatched. The germline CDR1 and CDR2 sequences are SNHLY and FYNNEI. The CDR3 has 14 residues. The CDR3 here is CASSRGQGAEKLFF. DNA for the CDR3: TGTGCCAGCAGTCGGGGACAGGGGGCCGAAAAACTGTTTTTT.

The chain uses TRBV9 and TRBJ2-2, with TRBD2 matching 12 bases. This CDR3 contains 16 residues. CDR1 and CDR2 (germline): SGDLS, YYNGEE. With 0 bases clipped from V and 6 bases from J, the junction kept 3 bases outside the gene matches. The CDR3 region is CASSVGLAGGSGELFF. The CDR3 DNA reads TGTGCCAGCAGCGTAGGTCTAGCGGGAGGGTCCGGGGAGCTGTTTTTT.

This clone was seen only once. This chain connects TRBV7-2 to TRBJ2-5; TRBD2 matches at 10 bases. This CDR3 comprises 15 residues. Germline V CDR1 and CDR2: SGHTA, FQGNSA. V lost 4 bases and J lost 3; bases outside the gene matches: 5. The CDR3 region is CASSSNGLAEETQYF. The DNA of the CDR3 is TGTGCCAGCAGCTCCAACGGACTAGCGGAAGAGACCCAGTACTTC.